This T cell receptor (beta chain) appears in the sequencing data of a study of blood T cells in healthy people across ages. To note about this clonotype: A junction end diverges from the germline sequence, so it may reflect a read error.

The authors ran a second PCR of roughly 6 to 12 cycles using a sample-barcoded 5' primer and a J-beta primer mix. TCRdb reprocessed the 5' RACE reads with MiXCR, giving one entry per CDR3 protein. This sample has 1.5 million to 2 million distinct CDR3 sequences, with about 30% found just once. The CDR3 is 17 residues long. CDR1 is SGHAT, CDR2 FQNNGV, per germline. Input material: blood. This clonotype was sampled from a woman under 40 in good health. V gene TRBV11-2 combines with J gene TRBJ2-6; maybe TRBD1 (6 bases). The CDR3 protein is CASSTGFGVSGTNVLTF. CDR3 DNA sequence: TGTGCCAGCAGCACAGGGTTTGGGGTCTCTGGGACCAACGTCCTGACTTTC.